This T cell receptor (beta chain) was sequenced for a study of PD-L1 blockade in urothelial cancer. The CDR3 sequence is 11 residues long. V lost 10 bases and J lost 1, with 7 bases in between. Germline V gives CDR1 MDHEN, CDR2 SYDVKM. Clones were sequenced by immunoSEQ multiplex PCR, and TCRdb holds only the in-frame ones, with some missing. The sample has 70,000 or so clones; around nine tenths are singletons. The chain has TRBV28 and TRBJ1-1; D unclear. The source material was PBMCs, sampled around atezolizumab (anti-PD-L1) treatment. This clonotype originated in a man aged 60 to 69 with urothelial cancer. The CDR3 loop is CATPRNTEAFF. Written as DNA, the CDR3 is TGTGCCACCCCCCGGAACACTGAAGCTTTCTTT.